This TCR beta chain was observed in a study of response to subunit inactivated influenza vaccine. Study-level findings and limits: After each seasonal influenza vaccination, few new T cells are recruited, the authors suggested.

One entry per CDR3 protein results from TCRdb running MiXCR on the RT-PCR reads. The sample lists fewer than 650,000 distinct CDR3 sequences; roughly 13% were seen once. This CDR3 comprises 18 residues. CDR1 and CDR2 from the germline V gene are MDHEN and SYDVKM. Losses at the gene ends were 2 bases for V and 5 bases for J; bases not matched to a gene: 14. This clonotype was detected ten times or more. What it binds is unknown. The sequencing here drew on PBMCs from blood, taken roughly 47 days after vaccination. The clonotype comes from a man aged 50 to 59 who received an inactivated influenza vaccine. The V and J genes are TRBV28 and TRBJ1-5; 8 bases fit TRBD1. CDR3 in amino acids: CASSLPAGGLLEHQPQHF. DNA for the CDR3: TGTGCCAGCAGTTTACCGGCAGGGGGCCTCCTGGAGCATCAGCCCCAGCATTTT.